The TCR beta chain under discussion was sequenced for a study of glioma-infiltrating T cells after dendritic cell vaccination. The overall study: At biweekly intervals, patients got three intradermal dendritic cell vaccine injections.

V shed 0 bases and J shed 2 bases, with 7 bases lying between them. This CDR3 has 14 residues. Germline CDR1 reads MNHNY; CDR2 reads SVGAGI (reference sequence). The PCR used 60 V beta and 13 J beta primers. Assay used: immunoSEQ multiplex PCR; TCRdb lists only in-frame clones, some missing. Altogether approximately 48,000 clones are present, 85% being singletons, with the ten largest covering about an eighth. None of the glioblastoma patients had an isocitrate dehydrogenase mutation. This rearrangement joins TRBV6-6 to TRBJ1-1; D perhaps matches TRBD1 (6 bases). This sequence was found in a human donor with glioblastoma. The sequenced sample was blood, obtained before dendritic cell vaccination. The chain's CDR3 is CASSYSGANTEAFF. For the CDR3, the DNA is TGTGCCAGCAGTTACTCGGGGGCCAACACTGAAGCTTTCTTT.